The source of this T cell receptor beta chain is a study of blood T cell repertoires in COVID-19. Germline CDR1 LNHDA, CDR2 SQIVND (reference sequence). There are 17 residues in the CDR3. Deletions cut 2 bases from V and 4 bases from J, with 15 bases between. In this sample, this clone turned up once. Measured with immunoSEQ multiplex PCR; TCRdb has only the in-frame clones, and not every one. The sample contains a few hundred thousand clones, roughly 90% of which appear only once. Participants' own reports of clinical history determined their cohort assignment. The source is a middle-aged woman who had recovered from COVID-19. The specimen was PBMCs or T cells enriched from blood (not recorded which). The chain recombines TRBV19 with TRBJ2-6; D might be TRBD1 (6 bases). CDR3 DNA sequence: TGTGCCAGTAGTATAAGGGGGATTGGGCAGGGGGCCAACGTCCTGACTTTC. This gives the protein CASSIRGIGQGANVLTF.